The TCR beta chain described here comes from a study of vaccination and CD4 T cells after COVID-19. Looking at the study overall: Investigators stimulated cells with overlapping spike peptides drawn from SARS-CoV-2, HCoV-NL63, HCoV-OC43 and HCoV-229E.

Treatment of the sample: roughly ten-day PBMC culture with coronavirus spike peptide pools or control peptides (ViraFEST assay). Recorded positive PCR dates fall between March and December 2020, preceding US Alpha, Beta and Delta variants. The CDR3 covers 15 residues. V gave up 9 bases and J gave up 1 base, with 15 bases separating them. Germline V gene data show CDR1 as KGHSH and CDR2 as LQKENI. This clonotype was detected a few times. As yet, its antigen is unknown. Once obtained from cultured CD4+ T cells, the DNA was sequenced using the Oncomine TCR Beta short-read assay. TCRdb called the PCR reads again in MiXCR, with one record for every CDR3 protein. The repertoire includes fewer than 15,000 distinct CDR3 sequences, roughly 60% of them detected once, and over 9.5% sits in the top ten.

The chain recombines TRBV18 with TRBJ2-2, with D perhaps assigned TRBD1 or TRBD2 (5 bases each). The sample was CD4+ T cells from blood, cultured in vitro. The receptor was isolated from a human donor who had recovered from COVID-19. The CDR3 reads CASQERGQNTGELFF. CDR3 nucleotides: TGTGCCAGTCAGGAGAGGGGTCAGAACACCGGGGAGCTGTTTTTT.